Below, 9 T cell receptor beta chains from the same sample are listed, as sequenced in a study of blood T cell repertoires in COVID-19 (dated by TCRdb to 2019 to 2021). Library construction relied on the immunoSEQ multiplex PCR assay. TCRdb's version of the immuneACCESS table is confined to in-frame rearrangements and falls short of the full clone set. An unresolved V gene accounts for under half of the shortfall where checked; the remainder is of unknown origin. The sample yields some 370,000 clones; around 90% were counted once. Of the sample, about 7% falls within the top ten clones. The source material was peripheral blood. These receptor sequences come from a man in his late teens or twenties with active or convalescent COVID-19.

CDR3 coding DNA: TGTGCCACCGGGACAATCAGCAATCAGCCCCAGCATTTT. As protein: CATGTISNQPQHF. The chain has TRBV6-5 and TRBJ1-5, with D possibly matching TRBD1 (6 bases). The V gene lost 10 bases and the J gene lost 1 base, with 11 bases spanning the gap. The CDR3 runs to 13 residues. From germline, CDR1 is MNHEY and CDR2 SVGAGI.

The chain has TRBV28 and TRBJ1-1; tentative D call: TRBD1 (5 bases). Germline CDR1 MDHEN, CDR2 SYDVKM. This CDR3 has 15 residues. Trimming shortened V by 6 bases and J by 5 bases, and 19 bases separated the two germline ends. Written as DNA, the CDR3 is TGTGCCAGCAGCCCACTTGGGGCCGCGGGGACTGAAGCTTTCTTT. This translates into CASSPLGAAGTEAFF.

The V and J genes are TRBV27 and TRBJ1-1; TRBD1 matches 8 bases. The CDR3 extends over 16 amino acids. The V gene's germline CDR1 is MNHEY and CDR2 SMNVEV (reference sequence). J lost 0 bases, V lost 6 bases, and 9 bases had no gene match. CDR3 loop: CASRETGDWMNTEAFF. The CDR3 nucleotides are TGTGCCAGCAGAGAGACAGGGGACTGGATGAACACTGAAGCTTTCTTT.

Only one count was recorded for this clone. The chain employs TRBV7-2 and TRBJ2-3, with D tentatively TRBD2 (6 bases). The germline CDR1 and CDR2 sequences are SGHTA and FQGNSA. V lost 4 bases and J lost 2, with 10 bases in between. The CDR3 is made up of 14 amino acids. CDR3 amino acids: CASSYAGPTDTQYF. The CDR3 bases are TGTGCCAGCAGCTACGCGGGGCCCACAGATACGCAGTATTTT.

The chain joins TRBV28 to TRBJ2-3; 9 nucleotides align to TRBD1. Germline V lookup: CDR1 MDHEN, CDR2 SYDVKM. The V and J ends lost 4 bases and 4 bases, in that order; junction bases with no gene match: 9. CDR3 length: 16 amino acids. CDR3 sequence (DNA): TGTGCCAGCAGTTCCCTTGGACAGGGGAGGGCAGATACGCAGTATTTT. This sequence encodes CASSSLGQGRADTQYF.

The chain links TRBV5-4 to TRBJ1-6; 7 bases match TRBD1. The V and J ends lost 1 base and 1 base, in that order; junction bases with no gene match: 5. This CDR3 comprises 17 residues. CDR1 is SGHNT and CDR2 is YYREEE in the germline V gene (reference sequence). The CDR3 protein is CASSLWPRGSYNSPLHF. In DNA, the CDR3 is TGTGCCAGCAGCTTGTGGCCCAGGGGGTCCTATAATTCACCCCTCCACTTT.

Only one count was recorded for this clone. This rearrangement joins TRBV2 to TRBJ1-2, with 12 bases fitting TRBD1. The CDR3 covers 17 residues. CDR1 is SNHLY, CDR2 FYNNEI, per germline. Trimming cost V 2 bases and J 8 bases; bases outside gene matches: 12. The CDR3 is CASSEFRPGQGAEGYTF. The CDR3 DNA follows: TGTGCCAGCAGTGAATTCCGGCCGGGACAGGGGGCGGAAGGCTACACCTTC.

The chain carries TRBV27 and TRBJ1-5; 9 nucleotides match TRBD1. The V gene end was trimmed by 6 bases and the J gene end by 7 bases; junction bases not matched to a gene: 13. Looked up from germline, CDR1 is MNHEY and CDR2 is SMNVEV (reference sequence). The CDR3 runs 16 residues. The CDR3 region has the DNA TGTGCCAGCAGCAACCAACAGGGGGCGCAAACCCAGCCCCAGCATTTT. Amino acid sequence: CASSNQQGAQTQPQHF.

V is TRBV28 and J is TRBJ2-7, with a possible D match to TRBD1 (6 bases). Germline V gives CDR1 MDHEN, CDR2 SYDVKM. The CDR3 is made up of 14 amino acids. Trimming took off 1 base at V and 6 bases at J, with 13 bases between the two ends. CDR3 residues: CASSLSGGWGEQYF. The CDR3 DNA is TGTGCCAGCAGTTTATCTGGGGGCTGGGGCGAGCAGTACTTC. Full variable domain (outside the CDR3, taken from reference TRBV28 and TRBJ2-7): DVKVTQSSRYLVKRTGEKVFLECVQDMDHENMFWYRQDPGLGLRLIYFSYDVKMKEKGDIPEGYSVSREKKERFSLILESASTNQTSMYLCASSLSGGWGEQYFGPGTRLTVT.